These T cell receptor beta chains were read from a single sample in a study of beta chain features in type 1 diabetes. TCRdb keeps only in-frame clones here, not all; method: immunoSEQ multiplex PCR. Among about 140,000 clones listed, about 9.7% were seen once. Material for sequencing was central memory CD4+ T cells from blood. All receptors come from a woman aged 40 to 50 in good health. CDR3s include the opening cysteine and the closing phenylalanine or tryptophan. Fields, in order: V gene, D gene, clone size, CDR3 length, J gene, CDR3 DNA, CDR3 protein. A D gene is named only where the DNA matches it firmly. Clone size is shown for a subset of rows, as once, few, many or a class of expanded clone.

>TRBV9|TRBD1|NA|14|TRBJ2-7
TGTGCCAGCAGCGCCACGGACAGGGTTCACGAGCAGTACTTC
CASSATDRVHEQYF
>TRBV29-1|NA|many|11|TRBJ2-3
TGCAGCGTCGCCCAGACAGATACGCAGTATTTT
CSVAQTDTQYF
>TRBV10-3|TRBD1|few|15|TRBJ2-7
TGTGCCATCAGGTCGGCCGGGACAGGGTCCGTCGAGCAGTACTTC
CAIRSAGTGSVEQYF
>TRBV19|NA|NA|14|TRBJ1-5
TGTGCCAGTAGTATTCTAGTTACAAATCAGCCCCAGCATTTT
CASSILVTNQPQHF
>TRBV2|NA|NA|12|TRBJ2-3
TGTGCCAGCCGTATAATTACAGATACGCAGTATTTT
CASRIITDTQYF
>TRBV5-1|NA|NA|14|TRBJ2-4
TGCGCCAGCAGCCCCCTCGTGAATCGGGACATTCAGTACTTC
CASSPLVNRDIQYF
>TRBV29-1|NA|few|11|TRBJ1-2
TGCAGCGTCCAAGGACTGAACGGCTACACCTTC
CSVQGLNGYTF
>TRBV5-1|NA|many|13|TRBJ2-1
TGCGCCAGCAGCTCGCGCGGCTACAATGAGCAGTTCTTC
CASSSRGYNEQFF
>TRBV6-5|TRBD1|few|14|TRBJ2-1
TGTGCCAGCACGCCTGGACAGGGGACCAATGAGCAGTTCTTC
CASTPGQGTNEQFF
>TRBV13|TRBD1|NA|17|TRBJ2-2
TGTGCCAGCAGCGCCGACAGGGGGCTAGTAGTTGCCGGGGAGCTGTTTTTT
CASSADRGLVVAGELFF
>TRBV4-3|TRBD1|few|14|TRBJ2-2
TGCGCCAGCAGCGACAGGGCGAACACCGGGGAGCTGTTTTTT
CASSDRANTGELFF
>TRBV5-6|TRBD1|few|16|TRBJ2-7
TGTGCCAGCAGCACGGAGGGACAGGGAGAAACCTACGAGCAGTACTTC
CASSTEGQGETYEQYF
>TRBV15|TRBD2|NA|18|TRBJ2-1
TGTGCCACCAGCAGAGGAAAGGGAGCGGGGGGAACCTACAATGAGCAGTTCTTC
CATSRGKGAGGTYNEQFF
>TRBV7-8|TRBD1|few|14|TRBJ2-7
TGTGCCAGCAGCTTAGCGAGACAGGGGTACGAGCAGTACTTC
CASSLARQGYEQYF
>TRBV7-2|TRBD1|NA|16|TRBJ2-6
TGTGCCAGCAGCACCCGACAGGGGGCTGGGGCCAACGTCCTGACTTTC
CASSTRQGAGANVLTF
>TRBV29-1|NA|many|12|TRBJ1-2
TGCAGCGTCCGGGTGGCGGGATATGGCTACACCTTC
CSVRVAGYGYTF
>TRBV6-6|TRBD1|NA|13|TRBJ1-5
TGTGCCAGCAGGGCACAGGGGGGTCAGCCCCAGCATTTT
CASRAQGGQPQHF
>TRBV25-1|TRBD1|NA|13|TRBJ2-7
TGTGCCAGCGGGAGGGGACAGGGATACGAGCAGTACTTC
CASGRGQGYEQYF
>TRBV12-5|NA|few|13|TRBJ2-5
TGTGCTAGTGGTTCGGACTGGAAAGAGACCCAGTACTTC
CASGSDWKETQYF
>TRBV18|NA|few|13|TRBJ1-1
TGTGCCAGCTCACCACTGGGGGCGAGTGAAGCTTTCTTT
CASSPLGASEAFF
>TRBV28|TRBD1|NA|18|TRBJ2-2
TGTGCCAGCAGTTCCCTCCCTCAGGGACAGGGGTTTTCCGGGGAGCTGTTTTTT
CASSSLPQGQGFSGELFF
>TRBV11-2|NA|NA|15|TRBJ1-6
TGTGCCAGCAGCGGGGGAGGGACGGATAATTCACCCCTCCACTTT
CASSGGGTDNSPLHF
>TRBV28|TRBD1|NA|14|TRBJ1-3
TGTGCCAGCAGCCTTACAGGGGGTGGAAACACCATATATTTT
CASSLTGGGNTIYF
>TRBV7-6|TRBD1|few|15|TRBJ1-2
TGTGCCAGCAGCCATTACCGGGACAGGGTTTCTGGCTACACCTTC
CASSHYRDRVSGYTF
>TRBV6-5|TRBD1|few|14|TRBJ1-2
TGTGCCAGCAGGGAGACAGGGGGCTTACCGGGCTACACCTTC
CASRETGGLPGYTF
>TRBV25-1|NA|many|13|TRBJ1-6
TGTGCCAGCAAGACATCCTTTAATTCACCCCTCCACTTT
CASKTSFNSPLHF
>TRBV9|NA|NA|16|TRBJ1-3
TGTGCCAGCAGCGGGGGACGACAGGCCTCTGGAAACACCATATATTTT
CASSGGRQASGNTIYF
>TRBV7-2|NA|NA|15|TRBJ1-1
TGTGCCAGCACCTCATCGCGGTTCTTGGGCACTGAAGCTTTCTTT
CASTSSRFLGTEAFF
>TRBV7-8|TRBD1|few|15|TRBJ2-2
TGTGCCAGCAGCTTATGGACAGGGAAAAACGGGGAGCTGTTTTTT
CASSLWTGKNGELFF
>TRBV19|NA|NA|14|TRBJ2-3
TGTGCCAGTAGCAGACTTCAAGACGGAGATACGCAGTATTTT
CASSRLQDGDTQYF
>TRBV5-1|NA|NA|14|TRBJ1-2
TGCGCCAGCAGCTTGGGCTCGGGTAACTATGGCTACACCTTC
CASSLGSGNYGYTF
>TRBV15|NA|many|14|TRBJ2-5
TGTGCCACCAGCAGACAGGGTTTGGAAGAGACCCAGTACTTC
CATSRQGLEETQYF
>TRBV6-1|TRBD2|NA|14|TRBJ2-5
TGTGCCAGCACGAGCGGGGGGGCCGAGGAGACCCAGTACTTC
CASTSGGAEETQYF
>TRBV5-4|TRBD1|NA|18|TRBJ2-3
TGTGCCAGCAGCTTGGTCTGGTCTGGGACAGGGAACACAGATACGCAGTATTTT
CASSLVWSGTGNTDTQYF
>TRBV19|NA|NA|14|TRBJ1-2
TGTGCCAGTAGTTCAGACGGAGGGCAGGCGGGCTACACCTTC
CASSSDGGQAGYTF
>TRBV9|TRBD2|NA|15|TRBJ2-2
TGTGCCAGCAGCGTTAGCGGGGGGGCCGTCGGGGAGCTGTTTTTT
CASSVSGGAVGELFF
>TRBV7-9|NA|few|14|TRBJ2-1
TGTGCCAGCAAGCGGACGGGCTCTGGGTATGAGCAGTTCTTC
CASKRTGSGYEQFF
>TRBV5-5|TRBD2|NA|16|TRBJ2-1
TGTGCCAGCAGCTTGGCCTTAGCGGGGGGACTCAATGAGCAGTTCTTC
CASSLALAGGLNEQFF
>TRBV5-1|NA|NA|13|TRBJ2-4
TGTGCCAGCAGCTTGGCAGGGCGGAACATTCAGTACTTC
CASSLAGRNIQYF
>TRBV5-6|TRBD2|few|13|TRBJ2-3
TGTGCCAGCAGCCCGCGCGGGGGAGATACGCAGTATTTT
CASSPRGGDTQYF
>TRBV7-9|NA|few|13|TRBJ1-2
TGTGCCAGCAGCCACCCAACATCCTATGGCTACACCTTC
CASSHPTSYGYTF
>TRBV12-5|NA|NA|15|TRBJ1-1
TGTGCTAGTGGTTCGATACAGGGTGGTAGAACTGAAGCTTTCTTT
CASGSIQGGRTEAFF
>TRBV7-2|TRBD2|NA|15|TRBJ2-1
TGTGCCAGCAGCATGGGACTAGCGGGGGCCCCTGGTAGATTCTTC
CASSMGLAGAPGRFF
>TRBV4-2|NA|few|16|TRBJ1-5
TGTGCCAGCAGCCAAGATGAGGGCAGGCCTAATCAGCCCCAGCATTTT
CASSQDEGRPNQPQHF
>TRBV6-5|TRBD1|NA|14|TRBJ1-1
TGTGCCAGCAGTTCCCGGGACAGGAACACTGAAGCTTTCTTT
CASSSRDRNTEAFF
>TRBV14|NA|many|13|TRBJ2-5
TGTGCCAGCAGGGGCAGACAGCAAGAGACCCAGTACTTC
CASRGRQQETQYF
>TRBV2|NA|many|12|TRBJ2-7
TGTGCCAGCAGAGTAACGGCCTACGAGCAGTACTTC
CASRVTAYEQYF
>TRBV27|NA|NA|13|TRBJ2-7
TGTGCCAGCAGTTTCAGGAACTCCTACGAGCAGTACTTC
CASSFRNSYEQYF
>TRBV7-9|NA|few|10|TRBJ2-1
TGTGCCAGCAGCTTAGACTGGCAGTTCTTC
CASSLDWQFF
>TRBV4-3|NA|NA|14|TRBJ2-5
TGCGCCAGCAGCCACGGGCGGGGCCAAGAGACCCAGTACTTC
CASSHGRGQETQYF
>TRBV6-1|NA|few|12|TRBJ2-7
TGTGCCAGCAGTGACTTTCGTCGGGAGCAGTACTTC
CASSDFRREQYF
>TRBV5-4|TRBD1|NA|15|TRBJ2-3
TGTGCCAGCAGCTTGTACAGGGGGCCCGGGGATACGCAGTATTTT
CASSLYRGPGDTQYF
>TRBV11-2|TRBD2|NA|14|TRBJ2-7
TGTGCCAGCAGCCCGTCGGGGGGAGGGTACGAGCAGTACTTC
CASSPSGGGYEQYF
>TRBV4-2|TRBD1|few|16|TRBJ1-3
TGTGCCAGCAGCCAAGCGACAGGGGCTCCTGGAAACACCATATATTTT
CASSQATGAPGNTIYF